The source of this TCR beta chain is a study of shared clonotypes between healthy human individuals. Concerning this clone itself: As yet, its antigen is unknown.

Whole-study findings and limits: Sequencing depth was expected to affect clonotype sharing among donors. The diversity represented, both genetic and in exposure history, was limited by few donors.

Germline CDR1 reads MNHNS; CDR2 reads SASEGT. The V and J ends lost 4 bases and 9 bases, in that order; junction bases with no gene match: 16. There are 17 residues in the CDR3. Assay: immunoSEQ multiplex PCR; the TCRdb copy retains only in-frame clones and omits some. The repertoire holds more than 2,000,000 clones, roughly 92% seen once, with roughly 0.15% in the top ten. What was sequenced was naive CD4+ T cells sorted from blood. Described subset: CD45RA+ positively selected. This chain connects TRBV6-1 to TRBJ2-1, with 9 bases that match TRBD1. The sequence was obtained from a young man in good health. CDR3 sequence reads: CASSVPGQGVGAGEQFF. CDR3 nucleotide sequence: TGTGCCAGCAGTGTCCCGGGACAGGGTGTAGGTGCGGGTGAGCAGTTCTTC.